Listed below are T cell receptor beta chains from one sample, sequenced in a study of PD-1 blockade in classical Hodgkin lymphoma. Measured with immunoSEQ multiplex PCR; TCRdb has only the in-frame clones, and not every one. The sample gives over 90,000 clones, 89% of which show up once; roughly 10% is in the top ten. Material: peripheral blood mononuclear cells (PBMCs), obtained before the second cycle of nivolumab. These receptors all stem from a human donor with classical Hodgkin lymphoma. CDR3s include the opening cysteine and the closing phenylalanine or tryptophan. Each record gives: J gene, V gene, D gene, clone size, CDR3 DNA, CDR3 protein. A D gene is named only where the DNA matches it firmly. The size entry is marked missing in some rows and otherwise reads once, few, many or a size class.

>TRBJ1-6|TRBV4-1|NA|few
TGCGCCAGCAGCTCTCAGGGTGGGAGCTCCTATAATTCACCCCTCCACTTT
CASSSQGGSSYNSPLHF
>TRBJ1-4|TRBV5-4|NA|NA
TGTGCCAGCAGCCGAGGGCGTGCTGAGGCAACTAATGAAAAACTGTTTTTT
CASSRGRAEATNEKLFF
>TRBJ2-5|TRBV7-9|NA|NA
TGTGCCAGCAGCTTTGTGGCAGAAGAGACCCAGTACTTC
CASSFVAEETQYF
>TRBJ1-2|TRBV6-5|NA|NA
TGTGCCAGCAGTTACGACAGAAGCTATGGCTACACCTTC
CASSYDRSYGYTF
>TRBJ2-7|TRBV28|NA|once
TGTGCCAGCAGTTTCAGCGAGTGGGGTGTGTCCGAGCAGTACTTC
CASSFSEWGVSEQYF
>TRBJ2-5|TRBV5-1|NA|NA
TGCGCCAGCAGCTTGGGTAGGTCCTCCGTACAAGAGACCCAGTACTTC
CASSLGRSSVQETQYF
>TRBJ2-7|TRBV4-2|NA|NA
TGTGCCAGCAGCCAGGACGGCGAATCCTACGAGCAGTACTTC
CASSQDGESYEQYF
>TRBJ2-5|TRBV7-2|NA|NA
TGTGCCAGCAGCCCACGGACTGGCCCCAAAAAGACCCAGTACTTC
CASSPRTGPKKTQYF
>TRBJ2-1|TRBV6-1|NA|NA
TGTGCCACCTCATGGGCAAGTTATGAGCAGTTCTTC
CATSWASYEQFF
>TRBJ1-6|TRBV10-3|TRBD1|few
TGTGCCATCAGTGGCGGGACAGATAATTCACCCCTCCACTTT
CAISGGTDNSPLHF
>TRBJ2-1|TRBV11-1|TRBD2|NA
TGTGCCAGCAGCTCCTCTAGCGGGGGTGGTAATGAGCAGTTCTTC
CASSSSSGGGNEQFF
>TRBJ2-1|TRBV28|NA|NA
TGTGCCAGCGGAGAGGGGCGCAATGAGCAGTTCTTC
CASGEGRNEQFF
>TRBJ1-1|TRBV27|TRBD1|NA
TGTGCCAGCAGTTTAAATTGGGTCGGCAGGGGGAGCACTGAAGCTTTCTTT
CASSLNWVGRGSTEAFF
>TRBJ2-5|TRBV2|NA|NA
TGTGCCAGCAGTGGCGGGAAAGAGACCCAGTACTTC
CASSGGKETQYF
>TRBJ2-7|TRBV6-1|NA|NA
TGTGCCAGCTTCCATAGACAAGCCCTCGAGCAGTACTTC
CASFHRQALEQYF
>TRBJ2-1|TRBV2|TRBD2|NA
TGTGCCAGCAGTGATAGCGCTTTAGCGGGGGTGAACAATGAGCAGTTCTTC
CASSDSALAGVNNEQFF
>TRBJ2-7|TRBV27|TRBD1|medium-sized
TGTGCCAGCAGTTTGTCGGACAGGTCCTACGAGCAGTACTTC
CASSLSDRSYEQYF